The next 21 T cell receptor beta chains were all read from a single sample in a study of cytomegalovirus exposure and HLA in healthy donors. Both 60 Vbeta primers and 13 Jbeta primers went into the PCR. Method: immunoSEQ multiplex PCR; TCRdb's copy keeps in-frame clones and lacks some. The data contain 150,000 to 200,000 clones, about 80% of them singletons. The sample comprised PBMCs. Receptors originate from a woman aged 25 to 39 in good health and CMV-seronegative.

The chain has TRBV5-6 and TRBJ2-7; D is undetermined. This CDR3 has 12 residues. The germline V gene has CDR1 SGHDT and CDR2 YYEEEE. V was shortened by 0 bases and J by 7 bases, with 8 bases between the two germline ends. For the CDR3, the DNA is TGTGCCAGCAGCTTGGTAGGCGGTGAGCAGTACTTC. It yields the protein CASSLVGGEQYF.

This chain uses TRBV28 with TRBJ2-5; no reliable D call. V lost 4 bases, J lost 2 bases, and 11 bases lay in between. The CDR3 spans 14 residues. Germline V gene data show CDR1 as MDHEN and CDR2 as SYDVKM. CDR3 DNA sequence: TGTGCCAGCAGTTGGCTCAACCCGCAAGAGACCCAGTACTTC. Its translation is CASSWLNPQETQYF. The full variable domain, its missing parts supplied by reference TRBV28 and TRBJ2-5, is DVKVTQSSRYLVKRTGEKVFLECVQDMDHENMFWYRQDPGLGLRLIYFSYDVKMKEKGDIPEGYSVSREKKERFSLILESASTNQTSMYLCASSWLNPQETQYFGPGTRLLVL.

This chain connects TRBV5-8 to TRBJ2-7; D is unresolved. Germline loops: CDR1 SGHTS, CDR2 YDEGEE. Trimming pared 4 bases from V and 0 bases from J, leaving 5 bases between. CDR3 length: 12 residues. The CDR3 loop reads CASSPSSYEQYF. Here the CDR3 DNA reads TGTGCCAGCAGCCCTAGCTCCTACGAGCAGTACTTC.

The chain couples TRBV25-1 to TRBJ2-1, with unresolved D. This CDR3 spans 15 amino acids. The germline V and J ends were trimmed by 6 bases and 0 bases, with 12 bases remaining between them. Per germline, CDR1 MGHDK and CDR2 SYGVNS. CDR3: CASSLMLSSYNEQFF. DNA for the CDR3: TGTGCCAGCAGCCTCATGCTGAGCTCCTACAATGAGCAGTTCTTC.

The chain combines TRBV5-5 with TRBJ1-1, with D possibly TRBD1 on 5 matching bases. The V end lost 5 bases, the J end lost 4 bases, and 21 bases lay between the germline ends. Germline loops: CDR1 SGHKS, CDR2 YYEKEE (reference sequence). The CDR3 has 16 residues. This chain's CDR3 is CASRSGIQGLGTEAFF. The CDR3, as DNA: TGTGCCAGCAGATCTGGGATCCAGGGCTTGGGCACTGAAGCTTTCTTT.

The chain carries TRBV20-1 and TRBJ2-7, with a tentative D call TRBD2 (5 bases). This CDR3 region has 10 residues. Germline CDR1 and CDR2: DFQATT and SNEGSKA (reference sequence). V lost 3 bases and J lost 5, with 5 bases in between. In nucleotides, the CDR3 is TGCAGTGCTAGCGGGGACGAGCAGTACTTC. It yields the protein CSASGDEQYF.

This sequence joins TRBV4-1 and TRBJ1-2; 9 bases fit TRBD1. Germline CDR1 and CDR2: MGHRA and YSYEKL. The CDR3 is 17 residues long. J was trimmed by 6 bases and V by 1 base; bases with no gene match: 12. The CDR3 DNA reads as TGCGCCAGCAGCCAAGTCATACTCCGGGACAGGGCCCATGGCTACACCTTC. This gives the protein CASSQVILRDRAHGYTF.

The genes are TRBV13 and TRBJ1-1; 10 bases agree with TRBD1. The germline CDR1 and CDR2 sequences are PRHDT and FYEKMQ (reference sequence). The V and J ends lost 5 bases and 3 bases, in that order; junction bases with no gene match: 6. The CDR3 is 15 amino acids. CDR3 DNA sequence: TGTGCCAGCAGCCCTCTAGGACAGGGGGACACTGAAGCTTTCTTT. This encodes CASSPLGQGDTEAFF.

CDR3 coding DNA: TGCGCCAGCAGCTGGGGACTAGTCGGTGTGAGCACAGATACGCAGTATTTT. Protein product: CASSWGLVGVSTDTQYF. This sequence joins TRBV5-1 and TRBJ2-3; 8 bases match TRBD2. The germline gives CDR1 SGHRS, CDR2 YFSETQ. CDR3 size: 17 residues. V dropped 3 bases and J dropped 0; count of bases not matched to a gene: 9.

For this clone: Other DNA sequences from this sample encode an identical CDR3 as well. The rearrangement uses TRBV5-1 and TRBJ2-5; the match to TRBD1 covers 7 bases. The CDR3 loop spans 14 amino acids. The V segment lost 3 bases and the J segment 5 bases; nucleotides outside the gene matches: 7. Looked up from germline, CDR1 is SGHRS and CDR2 is YFSETQ. CDR3 DNA: TGCGCCAGCAGCTCCACAGGGGTCGGTGAGACCCAGTACTTC. This encodes CASSSTGVGETQYF.

The chain recombines TRBV27 with TRBJ2-2; 9 nucleotides match TRBD1. The germline CDR1 and CDR2 sequences are MNHEY and SMNVEV (reference sequence). Unmatched junction bases numbered 8, after V lost 6 bases and J lost 6 bases. The CDR3 runs to 15 residues. The chain's CDR3 is CASSRPDRGSGELFF. The CDR3, as DNA: TGTGCCAGCAGCCGCCCGGACAGGGGCTCCGGGGAGCTGTTTTTT.

CDR3 region: CASSPSGIRTGYEQYF. CDR3 nucleotides: TGCGCCAGCAGCCCTAGCGGTATTAGAACGGGCTACGAGCAGTACTTC. The J gene is TRBJ2-7, the V gene TRBV5-1; 7 bases match TRBD2. The J segment lost 3 bases and the V segment lost 4 bases, leaving 13 bases of the junction unmatched. Per the germline V gene, CDR1 is SGHRS and CDR2 is YFSETQ. The CDR3 sequence is 16 residues long.

This chain connects TRBV30 to TRBJ2-5; 12 bases map to TRBD2. CDR1 is GTSNPN and CDR2 is SVGIG in the germline V gene (reference sequence). V was pared by 0 bases and J by 7 bases, with 6 bases of the junction left unmatched. CDR3 length: 15 residues. This CDR3 is CAWSVDTSGRMTQYF. The CDR3 DNA follows: TGTGCCTGGAGTGTGGATACTAGCGGGAGGATGACCCAGTACTTC.

CDR3 nucleotide sequence: TGTGCCAGCAGTCTACAGGGGGCAGGAGGAAACACCATATATTTT. This translates into CASSLQGAGGNTIYF. V and J are TRBV28 and TRBJ1-3; 9 nucleotides agree with TRBD1. Germline-derived CDR1 and CDR2 are MDHEN and SYDVKM. The CDR3 covers 15 residues. The J segment lost 4 bases and the V segment lost 5 bases, leaving 6 bases of the junction unmatched.

This clone was counted once. The chain has TRBV2 and TRBJ1-6, with D maybe TRBD1 (5 bases). Trimming cost V 4 bases and J 10 bases, with 17 bases left between them. This CDR3 is built from 15 residues. Germline V gene lookup returns CDR1 SNHLY and CDR2 FYNNEI. This chain's CDR3 is CASSVEGQGTSPLHF. In nucleotides, the CDR3 is TGTGCCAGCAGTGTGGAAGGCCAGGGTACATCACCCCTCCACTTT.

This chain uses TRBV27 with TRBJ1-2; tentatively, D is TRBD1 (5 bases). The CDR3 runs 13 residues. V gave up 4 bases and J gave up 8 bases, with 14 bases separating them. CDR1 and CDR2 from the germline V gene are MNHEY and SMNVEV (reference sequence). CDR3 amino acids: CASSSGGARGYTF. For the CDR3, the DNA is TGTGCCAGCAGTTCGGGCGGGGCCCGCGGCTACACCTTC.

The gene calls are TRBV11-2 and TRBJ1-2; the match to TRBD1 covers 8 bases. The V and J ends lost 2 bases and 2 bases, in that order; junction bases with no gene match: 7. Germline assignment: CDR1 SGHAT and CDR2 FQNNGV. The CDR3 sequence is 16 residues long. The CDR3 DNA sequence: TGTGCCAGCAGCTTATTCTCGACAGGGGACAACTATGGCTACACCTTC. Its protein product is CASSLFSTGDNYGYTF.

This chain links TRBV27 with TRBJ2-7; 7 bases agree with TRBD2. CDR3 size: 18 residues. V was pared by 8 bases and J by 1 base, with 20 bases of the junction left unmatched. Germline V gene lookup returns CDR1 MNHEY and CDR2 SMNVEV (reference sequence). CDR3 protein: CASGPAGDGQRPSYEQYF. CDR3 nucleotide sequence: TGTGCCAGCGGACCGGCGGGAGACGGGCAGCGGCCTTCCTACGAGCAGTACTTC.

The chain uses TRBV5-1 and TRBJ2-6; 7 positions match TRBD1. Germline CDR1 and CDR2: SGHRS and YFSETQ. This CDR3 has 20 amino acids. With 0 bases clipped from V and 0 bases from J, the junction kept 12 bases outside the gene matches. The CDR3 DNA reads as TGCGCCAGCAGCTTGGATGGGGGACAGCAATTCCTCTCTGGGGCCAACGTCCTGACTTTC. Translated, it gives CASSLDGGQQFLSGANVLTF.

The rearrangement links TRBV9 to TRBJ1-4; 10 bases are a match to TRBD1. The CDR3 is 19 amino acids. From germline, CDR1 is SGDLS and CDR2 YYNGEE. V dropped 5 bases and J dropped 2; count of bases not matched to a gene: 15. The CDR3 DNA follows: TGTGCCAGCAGTCCCGGGACAGGGGTCCCAAGCGCTACTAATGAAAAACTGTTTTTT. Translation gives CASSPGTGVPSATNEKLFF.

The V gene is TRBV21-1, the J gene TRBJ2-3; the table's D call, TRBD1, has no DNA check behind it. TRBV21-1 counts as a pseudogene. This CDR3 region has 15 residues. CDR3 region: CASSTDRASTDTQYF. DNA for the CDR3: TGTGCCAGCAGCACCGACAGGGCTAGCACAGATACGCAGTATTTT.